This is a list of T cell receptor beta chains from one sample in a study of blood T cell repertoires in COVID-19. The protocol was immunoSEQ multiplex PCR, while the TCRdb copy is restricted to in-frame clones and leaves out a portion. Among a few hundred thousand clones listed, 86% were seen once. Sequencing was carried out using peripheral blood. These receptors originate from a man aged 25-45 years with active or convalescent COVID-19. The CDR3 runs from the conserved cysteine through the conserved F or W. A D gene is named only where the DNA matches it firmly. Size is stated for part of the rows, as once, few or many counts, or as a class when the clone is expanded.

v_call: TRBV11-2
d_call: TRBD1
j_call: TRBJ1-1
cdr3_length: 16
clone_size: NA
cdr3_nt: TGTGCCAGCAGCCGAAACGGACAGGGGTTTGACACTGAAGCTTTCTTT
cdr3_aa: CASSRNGQGFDTEAFF

v_call: TRBV18
d_call: NA
j_call: TRBJ1-4
cdr3_length: 15
clone_size: NA
cdr3_nt: TGTGCCAGCTCACCACCCGCAGGAAATAATGAAAAACTGTTTTTT
cdr3_aa: CASSPPAGNNEKLFF

v_call: TRBV19
d_call: TRBD1
j_call: TRBJ2-7
cdr3_length: 16
clone_size: NA
cdr3_nt: TGTGCCAGTAGTATAGATGTGGGACAGGGTATCCACGAGCAGTACTTC
cdr3_aa: CASSIDVGQGIHEQYF

v_call: TRBV11-2
d_call: NA
j_call: TRBJ1-2
cdr3_length: 14
clone_size: NA
cdr3_nt: TGTGCCAGCAGCGCAGTAGGGGGGGGATATGGCTACACCTTC
cdr3_aa: CASSAVGGGYGYTF

v_call: TRBV5-6
d_call: TRBD1
j_call: TRBJ1-6
cdr3_length: 16
clone_size: NA
cdr3_nt: TGTGCCAGCAGCTTGGGGGCGGGACAGGGTAATTCACCCCTCCACTTT
cdr3_aa: CASSLGAGQGNSPLHF

v_call: TRBV4-2
d_call: TRBD2
j_call: TRBJ2-3
cdr3_length: 16
clone_size: few
cdr3_nt: TGTGCCAGCAGCCATTCCGGGACTAGCGGCACAGATACGCAGTATTTT
cdr3_aa: CASSHSGTSGTDTQYF

v_call: TRBV12-1
d_call: NA
j_call: TRBJ2-7
cdr3_length: 15
clone_size: NA
cdr3_nt: TGTGCCAGCAGCTTTGCGCTAGCGGAAAACTACGAGCAGTACTTC
cdr3_aa: CASSFALAENYEQYF

v_call: TRBV5-4
d_call: TRBD1
j_call: TRBJ1-6
cdr3_length: 15
clone_size: NA
cdr3_nt: TGTGCCAGCAGCTTGGCGGGACAGGGGTATTCACCCCTCCACTTT
cdr3_aa: CASSLAGQGYSPLHF

v_call: TRBV19
d_call: NA
j_call: TRBJ1-5
cdr3_length: 15
clone_size: NA
cdr3_nt: TGTGCCAGTAGTGTACAGGGTAATTTAGGTCAGCCCCAGCATTTT
cdr3_aa: CASSVQGNLGQPQHF

v_call: TRBV19
d_call: TRBD2
j_call: TRBJ2-1
cdr3_length: 18
clone_size: NA
cdr3_nt: TGTGCCAGTAGTCCCATGGGTTTGAGCGGGACGAAGAACAATGAGCAGTTCTTC
cdr3_aa: CASSPMGLSGTKNNEQFF

v_call: TRBV9
d_call: NA
j_call: TRBJ2-1
cdr3_length: 15
clone_size: few
cdr3_nt: TGTGCCAGCAGCGTCGGAGATTTCTCCCACAATGAGCAGTTCTTC
cdr3_aa: CASSVGDFSHNEQFF

v_call: TRBV30
d_call: TRBD1
j_call: TRBJ1-2
cdr3_length: 13
clone_size: few
cdr3_nt: TGTGCCTGGAGCCCAGGGGGCGCGGGTGGCTACACCTTC
cdr3_aa: CAWSPGGAGGYTF

v_call: TRBV6-5
d_call: NA
j_call: TRBJ2-7
cdr3_length: 12
clone_size: NA
cdr3_nt: TGTGCCAGCAGTTACTCGACGGGGGAACAGTACTTC
cdr3_aa: CASSYSTGEQYF

v_call: TRBV7-2
d_call: NA
j_call: TRBJ2-5
cdr3_length: 16
clone_size: NA
cdr3_nt: TGTGCCAGCAGCTTAGATTCCAGGGGATTAGGAGAGACCCAGTACTTC
cdr3_aa: CASSLDSRGLGETQYF

v_call: TRBV4-1
d_call: NA
j_call: TRBJ1-4
cdr3_length: 15
clone_size: NA
cdr3_nt: TGCGCCAGCAGCCAAGAACCAGGGGTTGGTGAAAAACTGTTTTTT
cdr3_aa: CASSQEPGVGEKLFF

v_call: TRBV5-1
d_call: NA
j_call: TRBJ2-3
cdr3_length: 15
clone_size: once
cdr3_nt: TGCGCCAGCAGCTTAGAGGGTAGGTTGGGAGATACGCAGTATTTT
cdr3_aa: CASSLEGRLGDTQYF

v_call: TRBV5-8
d_call: TRBD2
j_call: TRBJ2-6
cdr3_length: 17
clone_size: NA
cdr3_nt: TGTGCCTACCGGGGGGGGTTCTATTCGACTGGGGCCAACGTCCTGACTTTC
cdr3_aa: CAYRGGFYSTGANVLTF

v_call: TRBV14
d_call: NA
j_call: TRBJ1-6
cdr3_length: 13
clone_size: few
cdr3_nt: TGTGCCAGCAGCCAAGTGGGCAACTCACCCCTCCACTTT
cdr3_aa: CASSQVGNSPLHF

v_call: TRBV9
d_call: TRBD1
j_call: TRBJ1-3
cdr3_length: 16
clone_size: NA
cdr3_nt: TGTGCCAGCAGCGCCTGGACAGGGGGCACTGGAAACACCATATATTTT
cdr3_aa: CASSAWTGGTGNTIYF

v_call: TRBV18
d_call: TRBD2
j_call: TRBJ2-1
cdr3_length: 16
clone_size: NA
cdr3_nt: TGTGCCAGCTCGCCCTCCGGGACTAGCGGGGTCTTAGGGCAGTTCTTC
cdr3_aa: CASSPSGTSGVLGQFF

v_call: TRBV3-1/TRBV3-2
d_call: NA
j_call: TRBJ2-4
cdr3_length: 14
clone_size: NA
cdr3_nt: TGTGCCAGCAGCCAAGGAATCGTAGTGGACATTCAGTACTTC
cdr3_aa: CASSQGIVVDIQYF

v_call: TRBV4-1
d_call: NA
j_call: TRBJ1-4
cdr3_length: 15
clone_size: few
cdr3_nt: TGCGCCAGCAGCCAAGAAGGGCAGGGGAATGAAAAACTGTTTTTT
cdr3_aa: CASSQEGQGNEKLFF

v_call: TRBV5-3
d_call: NA
j_call: TRBJ2-3
cdr3_length: 16
clone_size: NA
cdr3_nt: TGTGCCAGAAGCTTGGATCTAGCAGAGAGCACAGATACGCAGTATTTT
cdr3_aa: CARSLDLAESTDTQYF

v_call: TRBV13
d_call: TRBD1
j_call: TRBJ2-5
cdr3_length: 18
clone_size: NA
cdr3_nt: TGTGCCAGCAGCTTAGTCAGCATGGGGACAGGGCCCCAAGAGACCCAGTACTTC
cdr3_aa: CASSLVSMGTGPQETQYF

v_call: TRBV6-5
d_call: TRBD2
j_call: TRBJ2-1
cdr3_length: 14
clone_size: NA
cdr3_nt: TGTGCCAGCAGGGGACTAGCGGACAACAATGAGCAGTTCTTC
cdr3_aa: CASRGLADNNEQFF

v_call: TRBV4-3
d_call: NA
j_call: TRBJ1-6
cdr3_length: 13
clone_size: NA
cdr3_nt: TGCGCCAGCAGCCCTAGGGGGAATTCACCCCTCCACTTT
cdr3_aa: CASSPRGNSPLHF

v_call: TRBV4-1
d_call: TRBD1
j_call: TRBJ2-6
cdr3_length: 17
clone_size: once
cdr3_nt: TGCGCCAGCAGACAAAGCCGGGACAGCTCTGGGGCCAACGTCCTGACTTTC
cdr3_aa: CASRQSRDSSGANVLTF

v_call: TRBV27
d_call: NA
j_call: TRBJ2-7
cdr3_length: 10
clone_size: NA
cdr3_nt: TGTGCCAGTGGCGGTCCCGAGCAGTACTTC
cdr3_aa: CASGGPEQYF

v_call: TRBV27
d_call: TRBD2
j_call: TRBJ2-5
cdr3_length: 17
clone_size: NA
cdr3_nt: TGTGCCAGCAGTTCTAGACTAGCGGGGGGCGAGCAAGAGACCCAGTACTTC
cdr3_aa: CASSSRLAGGEQETQYF

v_call: TRBV7-2
d_call: NA
j_call: TRBJ1-1
cdr3_length: 13
clone_size: few
cdr3_nt: TGTGCCAGCAGCTTAGAGAGGCGGGGCGAAGCTTTCTTT
cdr3_aa: CASSLERRGEAFF

v_call: TRBV9
d_call: NA
j_call: TRBJ1-3
cdr3_length: 14
clone_size: NA
cdr3_nt: TGTGCCAGCAGCACTCCAGGGTCTGGAAACACCATATATTTT
cdr3_aa: CASSTPGSGNTIYF

v_call: TRBV23-1
d_call: NA
j_call: TRBJ1-5
cdr3_length: 15
clone_size: NA
cdr3_nt: TGCGCCAGCAGTCAGCTCCAGGTACCCAATCAGCCCCAGCATTTT
cdr3_aa: CASSQLQVPNQPQHF

v_call: TRBV19
d_call: NA
j_call: TRBJ1-4
cdr3_length: 14
clone_size: NA
cdr3_nt: TGTGCCAGTAGTATACGAGGTTCAGATGAAAAACTGTTTTTT
cdr3_aa: CASSIRGSDEKLFF

v_call: TRBV7-9
d_call: NA
j_call: TRBJ1-1
cdr3_length: 14
clone_size: NA
cdr3_nt: TGTGCCAGCAGCCCGCGCGGTATTGGGACTGAAGCTTTCTTT
cdr3_aa: CASSPRGIGTEAFF

v_call: TRBV7-6
d_call: TRBD2
j_call: TRBJ2-1
cdr3_length: 17
clone_size: NA
cdr3_nt: TGTGCCAGCAGCTCAATGCGTGGCGGGGGGCAAAGCAATGAGCAGTTCTTC
cdr3_aa: CASSSMRGGGQSNEQFF

v_call: TRBV4-2
d_call: NA
j_call: TRBJ1-3
cdr3_length: 15
clone_size: once
cdr3_nt: TGTGCCAGCAGGCAGGGGCCGAGCTCTGGAAACACCATATATTTT
cdr3_aa: CASRQGPSSGNTIYF

v_call: TRBV10-1
d_call: NA
j_call: TRBJ1-1
cdr3_length: 15
clone_size: NA
cdr3_nt: TGCGCCAGCAGTGAGTCTGCAGGCTTGAGTACTGAAGCTTTCTTT
cdr3_aa: CASSESAGLSTEAFF

v_call: TRBV7-8
d_call: NA
j_call: TRBJ1-1
cdr3_length: 16
clone_size: NA
cdr3_nt: TGTGCCAGCAGCACGACAGGCTCAAGGGCGAACACTGAAGCTTTCTTT
cdr3_aa: CASSTTGSRANTEAFF

v_call: TRBV19
d_call: NA
j_call: TRBJ1-2
cdr3_length: 13
clone_size: NA
cdr3_nt: TGTGCCAGTAGTACCGCAGGCCACTATGGCTACACCTTC
cdr3_aa: CASSTAGHYGYTF

v_call: TRBV3-1/TRBV3-2
d_call: TRBD1
j_call: TRBJ1-6
cdr3_length: 14
clone_size: NA
cdr3_nt: TGTGCCAGCAGAGCGGACAGGGATAGTGGGCCCCTCCACTTT
cdr3_aa: CASRADRDSGPLHF

v_call: TRBV29-1
d_call: TRBD2
j_call: TRBJ2-1
cdr3_length: 14
clone_size: many
cdr3_nt: TGCAGCGTTGTCAGGACTAGCGGGTACAATGAGCAGTTCTTC
cdr3_aa: CSVVRTSGYNEQFF

v_call: TRBV2
d_call: TRBD1
j_call: TRBJ1-2
cdr3_length: 14
clone_size: once
cdr3_nt: TGTGCCAGCAGTGGGGGACAGCTCCCTGTTGGCTACACCTTC
cdr3_aa: CASSGGQLPVGYTF

v_call: TRBV29-1
d_call: TRBD1
j_call: TRBJ1-3
cdr3_length: 13
clone_size: NA
cdr3_nt: TGCAGCGTTCGGACAGGGGCAGGAAACACCATATATTTT
cdr3_aa: CSVRTGAGNTIYF

v_call: TRBV7-6
d_call: TRBD1
j_call: TRBJ2-2
cdr3_length: 16
clone_size: NA
cdr3_nt: TGTGCCAGCAGCCCAAGGACAGGGGAGAACACCGGGGAGCTGTTTTTT
cdr3_aa: CASSPRTGENTGELFF

v_call: TRBV18
d_call: TRBD1
j_call: TRBJ2-7
cdr3_length: 12
clone_size: NA
cdr3_nt: TGTGCCAGCTCGCACGGGACAGACGAGCAGTACTTC
cdr3_aa: CASSHGTDEQYF

v_call: TRBV6-5
d_call: NA
j_call: TRBJ2-5
cdr3_length: 13
clone_size: NA
cdr3_nt: TGTGCCAGCAGCTCACAGGGCCGAGAGACCCAGTACTTC
cdr3_aa: CASSSQGRETQYF

v_call: TRBV7-2
d_call: NA
j_call: TRBJ1-4
cdr3_length: 14
clone_size: NA
cdr3_nt: TGTGCCAGCAGCTTAACAGGAATAAATGAAAAACTGTTTTTT
cdr3_aa: CASSLTGINEKLFF

v_call: TRBV18
d_call: TRBD1
j_call: TRBJ1-1
cdr3_length: 14
clone_size: NA
cdr3_nt: TGTGCCAGCTCACCAGGGACAGAGAACACTGAAGCTTTCTTT
cdr3_aa: CASSPGTENTEAFF

v_call: TRBV19
d_call: NA
j_call: TRBJ2-7
cdr3_length: 14
clone_size: NA
cdr3_nt: TGTGCCAGTAGTATACACGACAGAGCTTACGAGCAGTACTTC
cdr3_aa: CASSIHDRAYEQYF

v_call: TRBV7-8
d_call: NA
j_call: TRBJ1-1
cdr3_length: 15
clone_size: NA
cdr3_nt: TGTGCCAGCAGCTTAGGGGCAGCCATGAACACTGAAGCTTTCTTT
cdr3_aa: CASSLGAAMNTEAFF

v_call: TRBV19
d_call: TRBD1
j_call: TRBJ1-2
cdr3_length: 12
clone_size: NA
cdr3_nt: TGTGCCAGCGACACAGGGGCGCCCTCTCACACCTTC
cdr3_aa: CASDTGAPSHTF

v_call: TRBV5-6
d_call: TRBD2
j_call: TRBJ2-7
cdr3_length: 16
clone_size: NA
cdr3_nt: TGTGCCAGCAGCACAGCGGGGGGCCAAGCTCTCTACGAGCAGTACTTC
cdr3_aa: CASSTAGGQALYEQYF

v_call: TRBV30
d_call: TRBD2
j_call: TRBJ2-5
cdr3_length: 17
clone_size: NA
cdr3_nt: TGTGCCTGGACGGGGACTAGCGGGGGCCTTTCGTCGGAGACCCAGTACTTC
cdr3_aa: CAWTGTSGGLSSETQYF

v_call: TRBV5-1
d_call: TRBD2
j_call: TRBJ2-7
cdr3_length: 16
clone_size: NA
cdr3_nt: TGCGCCAGCAGCCCGGGACTAGCGGGGGGCTCCTACGAGCAGTACTTC
cdr3_aa: CASSPGLAGGSYEQYF

v_call: TRBV4-3
d_call: NA
j_call: TRBJ2-3
cdr3_length: 17
clone_size: NA
cdr3_nt: TGCGCCAGCAGCCCAACCCCGGGAAGGGGGAGCACAGATACGCAGTATTTT
cdr3_aa: CASSPTPGRGSTDTQYF

v_call: TRBV6-1
d_call: NA
j_call: TRBJ2-6
cdr3_length: 19
clone_size: NA
cdr3_nt: TGTGCCAGCAGTGGTATGCACGGATCCACCCTAGATCGGGCCAACGTCCTGACTTTC
cdr3_aa: CASSGMHGSTLDRANVLTF

v_call: TRBV5-1
d_call: NA
j_call: TRBJ2-2
cdr3_length: 16
clone_size: NA
cdr3_nt: TGCGCCAGCAGCATACAGCCAAACGCGAACACCGGGGAGCTGTTTTTT
cdr3_aa: CASSIQPNANTGELFF

v_call: TRBV11-3
d_call: TRBD1
j_call: TRBJ2-7
cdr3_length: 15
clone_size: NA
cdr3_nt: TGTGCCAGCAGCTTTTTCCGGGACAGGGGCCACGAGCAGTACTTC
cdr3_aa: CASSFFRDRGHEQYF

v_call: TRBV3-1/TRBV3-2
d_call: TRBD2
j_call: TRBJ2-1
cdr3_length: 19
clone_size: NA
cdr3_nt: TGTGCCAGCAGCCCCAACCTTTCTAGCGGGGGGGGAACCTACAATGAGCAGTTCTTC
cdr3_aa: CASSPNLSSGGGTYNEQFF